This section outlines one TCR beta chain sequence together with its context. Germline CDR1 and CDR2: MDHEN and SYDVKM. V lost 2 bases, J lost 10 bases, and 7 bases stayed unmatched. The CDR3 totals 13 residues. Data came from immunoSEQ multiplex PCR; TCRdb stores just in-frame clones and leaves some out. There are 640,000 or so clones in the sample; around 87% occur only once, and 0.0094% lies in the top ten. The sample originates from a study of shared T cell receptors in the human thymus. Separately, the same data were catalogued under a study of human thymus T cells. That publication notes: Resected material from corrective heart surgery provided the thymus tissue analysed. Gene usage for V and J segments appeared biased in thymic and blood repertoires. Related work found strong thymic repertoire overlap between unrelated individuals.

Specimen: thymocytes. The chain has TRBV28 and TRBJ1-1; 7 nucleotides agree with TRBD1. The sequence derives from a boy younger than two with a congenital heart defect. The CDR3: CASSLVEQGGAFF. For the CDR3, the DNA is TGTGCCAGCAGTTTAGTAGAGCAGGGGGGAGCTTTCTTT. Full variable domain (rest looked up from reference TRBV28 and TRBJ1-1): DVKVTQSSRYLVKRTGEKVFLECVQDMDHENMFWYRQDPGLGLRLIYFSYDVKMKEKGDIPEGYSVSREKKERFSLILESASTNQTSMYLCASSLVEQGGAFFGQGTRLTVV.